The 15 T cell receptor beta chains below all came from one sample that was sequenced in a study of shared clonotypes between healthy human individuals (dated by TCRdb to 2020 to 2021). Libraries were built with the immunoSEQ multiplex PCR assay. TCRdb limited this immuneACCESS table to in-frame rearrangements with V and J called. A share of clones is missing; checked studies link under half to unresolved V genes, and the rest is unexplained. The sample table contains under 1,100,000 clones; only one count was recorded for about 75% of them. The ten top clones hold 1.2% to 1.5% of the sample. Source material: memory CD4+ T cells sorted from blood. Read against the paper, the sample's cell subset or site label means: CD45RA-negative fraction. The receptors come from a man younger than 35 in good health.

The chain carries TRBV15 and TRBJ1-5, with D uncertain. Germline V lookup: CDR1 LNHNV, CDR2 YYDKDF (reference sequence). V lost 0 bases, J lost 5 bases, and 14 bases lay in between. The CDR3 spans 16 residues. The CDR3 is CATSRDRPGGDQPQHF. The DNA of the CDR3 is TGTGCCACCAGCAGAGATCGTCCAGGTGGTGATCAGCCCCAGCATTTT.

The CDR3: CASSFPEGYEQYF. CDR3 DNA sequence: TGTGCCAGCAGCTTCCCTGAGGGGTACGAGCAGTACTTC. This chain joins TRBV7-8 and TRBJ2-7; TRBD1 or TRBD2 may be the D gene (5 bases each). The CDR3 sequence is 13 residues long. Trimming left V 3 bases short and J 4 bases short, with 10 bases between. Germline CDR1 is SGHVS and CDR2 is FQNEAQ.

The chain carries TRBV5-1 and TRBJ2-4; perhaps TRBD1 as D (6 bases). This CDR3 contains 14 residues. V was pared by 7 bases and J by 2 bases, with 13 bases between. The germline V gene encodes CDR1 SGHRS and CDR2 YFSETQ. The CDR3 loop is CASSGQTSKNIQYF. The CDR3 DNA sequence: TGCGCCAGCTCCGGACAGACCTCCAAAAACATTCAGTACTTC.

This clone is a singleton in its sample. The chain has TRBV6-6 and TRBJ1-5; D is uncertain. The CDR3 has 12 residues. V was clipped by 6 bases and J by 7 bases, with 10 bases between them. The germline V gene has CDR1 MNHNY and CDR2 SVGAGI (reference sequence). The CDR3, as DNA: TGTGCCAGCAGCACAATAAACCAGCCCCAGCATTTT. Protein: CASSTINQPQHF.

This rearrangement joins TRBV5-1 to TRBJ2-5, with D possibly TRBD1 on 5 matching bases. Germline loops: CDR1 SGHRS, CDR2 YFSETQ. V lost 1 base and J lost 4, with 11 bases in between. The CDR3 covers 14 residues. The DNA for the CDR3 is TGCGCCAGCAGCTTGCTAGGGGCTCGAGAGACCCAGTACTTC. It translates to CASSLLGARETQYF. The whole variable domain, remainder taken from reference TRBV5-1 and TRBJ2-5, is KAGVTQTPRYLIKTRGQQVTLSCSPISGHRSVSWYQQTPGQGLQFLFEYFSETQRNKGNFPGRFSGRQFSNSRSEMNVSTLELGDSALYLCASSLLGARETQYFGPGTRLLVL.

This sequence joins TRBV11-2 and TRBJ2-3, with D perhaps assigned TRBD1 or TRBD2 (5 bases each). V was pared by 3 bases and J by 0 bases, with 13 bases between. This CDR3 comprises 16 residues. In germline, CDR1 is SGHAT, CDR2 FQNNGV. Here the CDR3 DNA reads TGTGCCAGCAGCTTCCTGGGACGGCAGAGCACAGATACGCAGTATTTT. Translating gives CASSFLGRQSTDTQYF. The full variable domain, rest sourced from reference TRBV11-2 and TRBJ2-3, is EAGVAQSPRYKIIEKRQSVAFWCNPISGHATLYWYQQILGQGPKLLIQFQNNGVVDDSQLPKDRFSAERLKGVDSTLKIQPAKLEDSAVYLCASSFLGRQSTDTQYFGPGTRLTVL.

The chain carries TRBV2 and TRBJ1-5; D gene unclear. This CDR3 has 14 residues. Deletions cut 6 bases from V and 4 bases from J, with 13 bases between. Germline CDR1 SNHLY, CDR2 FYNNEI. This CDR3 is CASSERTGNQPQHF. The CDR3 DNA is TGTGCCAGCAGCGAACGAACGGGTAATCAGCCCCAGCATTTT.

This chain links TRBV6-1 with TRBJ1-5; the D is unclear. Trimming took 2 bases from V and 3 from J, leaving 11 bases between them. The germline gives CDR1 MNHNS, CDR2 SASEGT. This CDR3 region has 15 residues. Here the CDR3 reads CASSEWAGSNQPQHF. CDR3 nucleotide sequence: TGTGCCAGCAGTGAATGGGCGGGGTCCAATCAGCCCCAGCATTTT.

This chain's CDR3 is CAISESNRENQPQHF. DNA of the CDR3: TGTGCCATCAGTGAGTCCAACAGGGAAAATCAGCCCCAGCATTTT. V usage is TRBV10-3 and J usage is TRBJ1-5, with D perhaps matching TRBD1 (6 bases). Germline V lookup: CDR1 ENHRY, CDR2 SYGVKD. The CDR3 covers 15 residues. Trimming removed 0 bases at V and 4 bases at J, with 10 bases between.

The chain carries TRBV4-3 and TRBJ2-4; no clear D gene. Trimming pared 0 bases from V and 6 bases from J, leaving 12 bases between. CDR3 length equals 15 residues. Per the germline V gene, CDR1 is LGHNA and CDR2 is YSLEER. CDR3 sequence: CASSQEPGYGNIQYF. The CDR3 coding sequence is TGCGCCAGCAGCCAAGAACCGGGTTATGGAAACATTCAGTACTTC.

This clone was seen only once. This chain joins TRBV5-1 and TRBJ2-5; a possible D gene is TRBD1 (6 bases). Per the germline V gene, CDR1 is SGHRS and CDR2 is YFSETQ. The CDR3 contains 16 residues. Trimming removed 4 bases at V and 2 bases at J, with 18 bases between. The CDR3, as DNA: TGCGCCAGCAGCGGAGCCGGGACACTGCAACAAGAGACCCAGTACTTC. As protein: CASSGAGTLQQETQYF. Full variable domain (missing parts from reference TRBV5-1 and TRBJ2-5): KAGVTQTPRYLIKTRGQQVTLSCSPISGHRSVSWYQQTPGQGLQFLFEYFSETQRNKGNFPGRFSGRQFSNSRSEMNVSTLELGDSALYLCASSGAGTLQQETQYFGPGTRLLVL.

This sequence joins TRBV4-2 and TRBJ1-2; D remains ambiguous. The CDR3 totals 15 residues. V lost 1 base, J lost 4 bases, and 13 bases lay in between. The germline V gene has CDR1 LGHNA and CDR2 YNFKEQ. CDR3 protein: CASSQVGSNGYGYTF. The DNA of the CDR3 is TGTGCCAGCAGCCAAGTGGGGAGTAATGGCTATGGCTACACCTTC.

A remark on this clone: Germline is not matched at one junction end, which may reflect a read error. The DNA for the CDR3 is TGTGCCAGCAGTGGGGTTTCAGGGTCCTACAGGCACTTC. Translation: CASSGVSGSYRHF. The V gene is TRBV6-1, the J gene TRBJ2-5; D is perhaps TRBD1 (5 bases). The CDR3 totals 13 residues. Germline values: CDR1 MNHNS, CDR2 SASEGT.

Concerning this clone: The sample holds other DNA sequences that translate to the same CDR3. This rearrangement joins TRBV30 to TRBJ2-7; D remains ambiguous. The germline V and J ends were trimmed by 5 bases and 3 bases, with 8 bases remaining between them. CDR3 length: 11 amino acids. Germline V lookup: CDR1 GTSNPN, CDR2 SVGIG (reference sequence). The CDR3 sequence: CAWGRSYEQYF. The CDR3 coding sequence is TGTGCCTGGGGACGCAGCTACGAGCAGTACTTC.

Concerning this clone: Other nucleotide sequences from this sample produce the same CDR3. The chain carries TRBV30 and TRBJ2-7; D perhaps matches TRBD1 (6 bases). CDR1 is GTSNPN and CDR2 is SVGIG in the germline V gene (reference sequence). V was pared by 2 bases and J by 2 bases, with 10 bases between. CDR3 length: 13 amino acids. The CDR3 DNA reads as TGTGCCTGGAGTAGAGACAGGACCTACGAGCAGTACTTC. Translation gives CAWSRDRTYEQYF.